This T cell receptor (beta chain) is from a study of OX40 agonist ivuxolimab in advanced cancers. Study at large: Among those enrolled, mean age was around 55 years (range about 23 to 80) and over 70% were male. Of the participants, under 50% had some prior anti-PD-1, anti-PD-L1 or anti-CTLA-4 therapy, which was allowed.

As for this clone: Its antigen is unknown.

V lost 2 bases to trimming and J lost 0 bases, with 10 bases between them. The CDR3 loop spans 15 amino acids. CDR1 and CDR2 (germline): KGHSH, LQKENI. Method: immunoSEQ multiplex PCR; TCRdb's copy keeps in-frame clones and lacks some. The table has about 53,000 clones, 70% to 85% seen once. General observations from the study: Blood T cells, both CD4+ and CD8+, expanded clonally by week 6 at 0.1 to 3.0 mg/kg.

The TCR comes from an adult with an advanced solid tumor such as melanoma, head and neck, liver or kidney cancer. The V call is TRBV18, the J call TRBJ1-1; D gene uncertain. The sample here was CD4+ or CD8+ T cells sorted from blood, taken in a trial of the OX40 agonist ivuxolimab. The CDR3 sequence: CASSPELGLNTEAFF. The CDR3 DNA reads TGTGCCAGCTCACCAGAGTTGGGCTTGAACACTGAAGCTTTCTTT.